This T cell receptor beta chain stems from a study of blood T cell repertoires in COVID-19. Overall study: The United States, Italy and Spain were the sources of the acute and convalescent COVID-19 samples.

Using immunoSEQ multiplex PCR, the repertoire was profiled, and TCRdb retains in-frame clones only, with some absent. The sample yields about 440,000 clones, about 91% seen once. Sequenced input: peripheral blood. The receptor was derived from a woman in her fifties or sixties with COVID-19, enrolled during active disease.

The CDR3 protein is CASSYTGSEGQYF. In nucleotides, the CDR3 is TGTGCCAGCAGCTACACAGGGAGTGAAGGGCAGTACTTC. This rearrangement joins TRBV5-4 to TRBJ2-7, with a possible D match to TRBD1 (6 bases). The CDR3 extends over 13 amino acids. Trimming pared 3 bases from V and 9 bases from J, leaving 16 bases between. Germline V lookup: CDR1 SGHNT, CDR2 YYREEE (reference sequence).